The clone carrying this T cell receptor beta chain has more than one count but fewer than ten. Its specificity is not known. This sample was taken from a study of cytomegalovirus exposure and HLA in healthy donors. Study overall: Roughly 77 million unique TCRs from HLA-typed donors made up an early data release. Caucasian-associated ancestry cluster membership applied to approximately 81% of under 450 genotyped donors.

General study findings and limits: In a later analysis, donors in an Asian-associated ancestry cluster reportedly had fewer N-insertions in productive TCRs than the cohort mean. Immune exposure data for these donors was limited to CMV serostatus.

The PCR made use of 60 Vbeta and 13 Jbeta primers. Using immunoSEQ multiplex PCR, the repertoire was profiled, and TCRdb retains in-frame clones only, with some absent. The sample contains about 180,000 clones, 60% to 85% of which appear only once. Germline trimming cut 9 bases from V and 0 bases from J; bases unmatched to any gene: 5. The CDR3 loop spans 14 amino acids. Germline V CDR1 and CDR2: LNHDA, SQIVND (reference sequence). The chain links TRBV19 to TRBJ1-5; 7 bases are shared with TRBD1. The sequence was collected from a man in his forties in good health and CMV-seronegative. The specimen sequenced was PBMCs. The chain's CDR3 is CASLDRISNQPQHF. As DNA, the CDR3 is TGTGCCAGCCTGGACAGGATTAGCAATCAGCCCCAGCATTTT.